This is a list of T cell receptor beta chains from one sample in a study of shared clonotypes between healthy human individuals. The method was immunoSEQ multiplex PCR; TCRdb's version includes in-frame clones alone and lacks a portion of them. This sample has roughly 700,000 clones, with around 90% found just once. Specimen: memory CD8+ T cells from PBMCs. The receptors stem from a man aged 18 to 30 in good health. Some clones in this sample may be carry-over from other donors' samples. The CDR3 runs from the conserved cysteine through the conserved F or W. A D gene is named only where the DNA matches it firmly. Clone size is not always given. Where it is, it says once, few, many or a class for expanded clones.

abundance	d_gene	v_gene	j_gene	CDR3aa	CDR3nt
-	-	TRBV5-6	TRBJ1-1	CASSLDGGANTEAFF	TGTGCCAGCAGCCTCGATGGGGGGGCGAACACTGAAGCTTTCTTT
-	-	TRBV9	TRBJ1-6	CASSVGVNSPLHF	TGTGCCAGCAGCGTAGGGGTTAATTCACCCCTCCACTTT
-	-	TRBV28	TRBJ2-5	CASSLGESGQETQYF	TGTGCCAGCAGTCTAGGGGAGAGCGGCCAAGAGACCCAGTACTTC
-	-	TRBV27	TRBJ2-7	CASSLSGASYEQYF	TGTGCCAGCAGTCTCTCCGGGGCCTCCTACGAGCAGTACTTC
-	-	TRBV25-1	TRBJ2-7	CASSELGSEQYF	TGTGCCAGCAGTGAACTGGGCTCCGAGCAGTACTTC
-	TRBD1	TRBV27	TRBJ1-2	CASSGTGLTFGYTF	TGTGCCAGCAGTGGGACAGGGCTAACTTTCGGCTACACCTTC
-	TRBD1	TRBV27	TRBJ1-2	CASSPDLRTGDFYGYTF	TGTGCCAGCAGTCCTGACCTCAGGACAGGGGATTTTTATGGCTACACCTTC
-	-	TRBV28	TRBJ2-7	CASSQQGLFYEQYF	TGTGCCAGCAGCCAACAGGGTTTATTCTACGAGCAGTACTTC
-	-	TRBV6-5	TRBJ2-3	CASSYSNRGTDTQYF	TGTGCCAGCAGTTACTCGAACAGGGGCACAGATACGCAGTATTTT
-	TRBD2	TRBV13	TRBJ2-1	CASRGRTSGNNEQFF	TGTGCCAGCAGGGGGCGGACTAGCGGGAACAATGAGCAGTTCTTC
-	-	TRBV21-1	TRBJ2-3	CASAGREASTSTDTQYF	TGTGCCAGCGCCGGGCGGGAGGCCTCCACTAGCACAGATACGCAGTATTTT
-	-	TRBV9	TRBJ2-7	CASSPGDNEQYF	TGTGCCAGCAGCCCGGGAGATAACGAGCAGTACTTC
-	-	TRBV4-1	TRBJ2-2	CASSQARMNTGELFF	TGCGCCAGCAGCCAGGCTCGTATGAACACCGGGGAGCTGTTTTTT
-	TRBD2	TRBV7-2	TRBJ2-5	CASSLREGRETQYF	TGTGCCAGCAGCTTACGGGAGGGCCGGGAGACCCAGTACTTC
-	-	TRBV19	TRBJ1-1	CASSFSAVTEAFF	TGTGCCAGTAGCTTCTCAGCGGTCACTGAAGCTTTCTTT
once	-	TRBV27	TRBJ2-1	CASSLVPGNYYNEQFF	TGTGCCAGCAGTTTAGTCCCGGGAAACTACTACAATGAGCAGTTCTTC
-	-	TRBV18	TRBJ2-7	CASSPLSRVAHFEQYF	TGTGCCAGCTCCCCACTATCCCGGGTGGCGCATTTTGAGCAGTACTTC
few	TRBD1	TRBV30	TRBJ1-1	CAWRGTGETEAFF	TGTGCCTGGAGGGGAACAGGGGAAACTGAAGCTTTCTTT
-	-	TRBV11-2	TRBJ1-4	CASSLGQGDEKLFF	TGTGCCAGCAGCTTAGGTCAGGGAGATGAAAAACTGTTTTTT
-	TRBD2	TRBV30	TRBJ2-7	CAWSVGGSYEQYF	TGTGCCTGGAGTGTTGGCGGGAGCTACGAGCAGTACTTC
-	-	TRBV5-4	TRBJ1-6	CASSLEGSNSPLHF	TGTGCCAGCAGCTTGGAAGGGTCGAATTCACCCCTCCACTTT
-	-	TRBV18	TRBJ1-5	CASSPRRGDSNQPQHF	TGTGCCAGCTCACCTAGAAGGGGGGATAGCAATCAGCCCCAGCATTTT
-	-	TRBV4-3	TRBJ2-1	CASSPRLDNEQFF	TGCGCCAGCAGCCCCCGACTAGATAATGAGCAGTTCTTC
-	-	TRBV4-3	TRBJ1-2	CASSQDLASGRLYGYTF	TGCGCCAGCAGCCAAGATTTAGCGTCAGGCCGCCTCTATGGCTACACCTTC
few	-	TRBV20-1	TRBJ2-2	CSARVSGELFF	TGCAGTGCTAGAGTCTCCGGGGAGCTGTTTTTT
-	-	TRBV7-9	TRBJ2-7	CASSLAPGGVTYEQYF	TGTGCCAGCAGCTTAGCCCCGGGGGGCGTTACCTACGAGCAGTACTTC
-	-	TRBV6-5	TRBJ1-1	CASSYDRDAYTEAFF	TGTGCCAGCAGTTACGATAGGGACGCCTACACTGAAGCTTTCTTT
-	TRBD2	TRBV28	TRBJ2-7	CASSPTSGARYEQYF	TGTGCCAGCAGCCCTACTAGCGGGGCACGCTACGAGCAGTACTTC
-	TRBD2	TRBV7-9	TRBJ2-3	CASSLEIAGGDTQYF	TGTGCCAGCAGCTTAGAGATAGCGGGAGGAGATACACAGTATTTT
-	-	TRBV19	TRBJ1-2	CASKGTEDLGYGYTF	TGTGCCAGTAAAGGGACGGAGGATTTGGGCTATGGCTACACCTTC
-	-	TRBV6-5	TRBJ2-5	CASSYPGTQYF	TGTGCCAGCAGTTATCCAGGGACCCAGTACTTC
-	-	TRBV5-1	TRBJ1-1	CASSLGSSYTEAFF	TGCGCCAGCAGCTTGGGCAGCTCGTACACTGAAGCTTTCTTT
few	-	TRBV9	TRBJ2-1	CASSVAVDNEQFF	TGTGCCAGCAGCGTAGCTGTGGACAATGAGCAGTTCTTC
once	-	TRBV28	TRBJ1-5	CASSLKAGSNQPQHF	TGTGCCAGCAGTTTAAAGGCAGGAAGCAATCAGCCCCAGCATTTT
-	-	TRBV27	TRBJ1-5	CASSFAGIGQPQHF	TGTGCCAGCAGTTTCGCAGGGATTGGTCAGCCCCAGCATTTT
-	TRBD2	TRBV4-1	TRBJ2-3	CASSQDWATRASGSTDTQYF	TGCGCCAGCAGCCAAGATTGGGCCACCAGGGCTAGCGGGAGCACAGATACGCAGTATTTT